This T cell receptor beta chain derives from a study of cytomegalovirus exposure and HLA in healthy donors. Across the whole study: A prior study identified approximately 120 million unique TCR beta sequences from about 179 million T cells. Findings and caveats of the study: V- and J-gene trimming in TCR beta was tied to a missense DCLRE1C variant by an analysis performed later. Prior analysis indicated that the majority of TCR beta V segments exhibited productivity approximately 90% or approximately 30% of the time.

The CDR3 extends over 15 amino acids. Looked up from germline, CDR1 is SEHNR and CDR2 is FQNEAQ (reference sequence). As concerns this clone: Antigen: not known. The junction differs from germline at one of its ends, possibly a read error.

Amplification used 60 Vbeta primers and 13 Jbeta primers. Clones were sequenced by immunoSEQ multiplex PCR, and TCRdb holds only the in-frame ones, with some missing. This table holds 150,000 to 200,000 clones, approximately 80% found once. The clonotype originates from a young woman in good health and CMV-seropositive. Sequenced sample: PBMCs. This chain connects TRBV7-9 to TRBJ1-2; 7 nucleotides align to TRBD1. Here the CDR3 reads CSSSFDRVSNYGYTF. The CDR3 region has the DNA TGTTCCAGCAGCTTTGACAGGGTTTCCAACTATGGCTACACCTTC. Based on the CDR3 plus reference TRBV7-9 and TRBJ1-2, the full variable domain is DTGVSQNPRHKITKRGQNVTFRCDPISEHNRLYWYRQTLGQGPEFLTYFQNEAQLEKSRLLSDRFSAERPKGSFSTLEIQRTEQGDSAMYLCSSSFDRVSNYGYTFGSGTRLTVV.